These 3 T cell receptor beta chains were sequenced from one sample in a study of monozygotic twins with inflammatory bowel disease. After re-calling the 5' RACE reads, TCRdb lists one entry per CDR3 protein, DNA absent. Listed are around 100,000 distinct CDR3 sequences; around 1.9% falls within the top ten. The sequencing input was blood. The receptors originated from a human donor with ulcerative colitis or Crohn's disease, or a healthy co-twin of an affected twin (not recorded which).

The V gene is TRBV20-1, the J gene TRBJ2-5. Germline V gene data show CDR1 as DFQATT and CDR2 as SNEGSKA (reference sequence). The CDR3 consists of 13 residues. This CDR3 is CSARLNIQETQYF.

The chain links TRBV5-4 to TRBJ2-1; absent DNA, TCRdb's TRBD2 call cannot be checked. The germline CDR1 and CDR2 sequences are SGHNT and YYREEE (reference sequence). The length of the CDR3 is 16 residues. CDR3 in amino acids: CASSRPETRSGNEQFF.

The CDR3 sequence: CSAARLAGDFGEQYF. V usage is TRBV20-1 and J usage is TRBJ2-7; TCRdb reports TRBD2, a call that lacks DNA to check it against. The CDR3 runs 15 residues. Germline V CDR1 and CDR2: DFQATT, SNEGSKA (reference sequence).